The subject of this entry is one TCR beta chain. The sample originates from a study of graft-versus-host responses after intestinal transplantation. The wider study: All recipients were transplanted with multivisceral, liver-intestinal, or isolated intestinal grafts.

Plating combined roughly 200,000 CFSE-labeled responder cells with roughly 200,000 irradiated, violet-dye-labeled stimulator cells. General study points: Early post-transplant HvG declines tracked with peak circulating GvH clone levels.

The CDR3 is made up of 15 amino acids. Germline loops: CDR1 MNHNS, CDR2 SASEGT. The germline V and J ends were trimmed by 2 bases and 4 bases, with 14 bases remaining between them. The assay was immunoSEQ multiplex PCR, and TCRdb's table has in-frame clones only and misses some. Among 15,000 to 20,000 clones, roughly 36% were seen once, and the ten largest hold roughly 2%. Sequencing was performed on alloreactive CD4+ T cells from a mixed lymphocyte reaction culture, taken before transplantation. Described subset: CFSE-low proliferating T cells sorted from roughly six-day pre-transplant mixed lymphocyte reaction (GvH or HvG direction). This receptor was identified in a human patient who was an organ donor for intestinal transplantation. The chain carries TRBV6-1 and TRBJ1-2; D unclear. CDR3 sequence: CASSEIRAGFYGYTF. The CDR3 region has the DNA TGTGCCAGCAGTGAAATTAGGGCAGGCTTCTATGGCTACACCTTC.